This T cell receptor (beta chain) is drawn from a study of Ad26.COV2.S vaccination and SARS-CoV-2 variants (dated by TCRdb to the early 2020s). Context from the whole study: Donors in the vaccine arm were drawn from COV1001, a multicentre, randomized, double-blind, placebo-controlled phase I-IIa trial testing Ad26.COV2.S in healthy adults. Blinding of investigators to trial group allocation was maintained during experiments and outcome assessment. Trial participants were randomized into five groups of five: low-dose or high-dose Ad26.COV2.S given once or twice, or placebo on both occasions. A total of about 30 samples were included in the TCR-sequenced set, comprising around 20 Ad26.COV2.S vaccine recipients, 5 placebo recipients and 8 SARS-CoV-2 convalescent individuals. Dosing of Ad26.COV2.S was intramuscular, at either 5x10^10 or 1x10^11 viral particles, delivered as one shot or as two shots spaced 56 days apart. The specificity and breadth of SARS-CoV-2-reactive T cell receptors after Ad26.COV2.S vaccination were assessed by TCRbeta repertoire sequencing. The full study reports these points: The authors noted that total T cell responses may have been underestimated by the TCR breadth and depth analyses. The study was not powered to compare responses between vaccine doses or regimens. Ad26.COV2.S recipients had higher spike-specific TCR breadth than placebo recipients (P = 0.0014). Non-spike TCR breadth was comparable between vaccine and placebo recipients, consistent with the vaccine containing only spike. After vaccination, substantial breadth of spike-specific CD8+ and CD4+ T cell responses was reported.

TCRbeta CDR3 regions were sequenced with the immunoSEQ Assay. After extraction, genomic DNA underwent amplification by bias-controlled multiplex PCR, followed by high-throughput sequencing. On the authors' methods: Collapsing and filtering of sequences were performed to quantify the absolute abundance of each unique TCRbeta CDR3 region. T cell fraction was estimated by normalizing TCRbeta template counts to usable DNA, which was measured by amplifying reference genes present in all nucleated cells. Repertoire TCRs were annotated as SARS-CoV-2-specific by exact matching of V gene, CDR3 amino acid sequence and J gene to a known reactive TCR set. The reference SARS-CoV-2 TCR set was derived from MIRA and filtered for enrichment in COVID-19-positive ImmuneCODE repertoires, a step that removed public or cross-reactive TCRs. Using the MIRA antigens, annotated TCRs were further analysed by specific ORF or by position within an ORF. Depth was the summed frequency of annotated unique rearrangements, while breadth was defined as annotated unique rearrangements over total unique productive rearrangements. TCR breadth was compared between groups using two-sided Wilcoxon rank-sum tests. This immuneACCESS table, as held by TCRdb, lists in-frame sequences with V and J called but not all clones. Of the missing ones, under half trace to an unresolved V gene in checked studies; the others have no known cause. D and trimming come from the DNA, and the V and J calls and clone size come from that table. This sample comprises about 320,000 clones, about 82% of them detected only once. The top ten constitute around 2.2% of the sample.

CDR1 SGHRS and CDR2 YFSETQ were looked up in the germline V gene. Cut back by 4 bases and 0 bases, the V and J ends lie 14 bases apart. The CDR3 runs 16 residues from the cysteine to the phenylalanine. Only CDR3 DNA is held: 48 bases, read in frame from base 1. The label giving this sample's treatment or condition can be read as: roughly 19 received Ad26.COV2.S at low or high dose, single or two shots; roughly 5 received placebo; per-sample allocation not given. For vaccine and placebo recipients, the sequenced repertoires came from samples collected on day 63 after the first injection. Cohort 1b enrolled 25 to 30 adults aged 18-55 years at a single site in Boston, USA, between 29 July and 7 August 2020. Ad26.COV2.S consisted of a replication-incompetent adenovirus type 26 vector by which a prefusion-stabilized SARS-CoV-2 spike protein from the original Wuhan strain was expressed. Notes on this clone: No cognate antigen has been identified for it. No much larger clone is present one base from it, and per-base qualities are unavailable.

The sequence came from a person aged 18 to 59 who received the Ad26.COV2.S COVID-19 vaccine or a placebo. The rearrangement combines TRBV5-1 with TRBJ1-3; a tentative D call is TRBD1 (6 bases match). The sample here was peripheral blood, taken in a trial of Ad26.COV2.S vaccine versus placebo. The CDR3 is CASSQGDTLSGNTIYF. The DNA sequence is given as TGCGCCAGCAGCCAAGGGGACACCCTCTCTGGAAACACCATATATTTT.